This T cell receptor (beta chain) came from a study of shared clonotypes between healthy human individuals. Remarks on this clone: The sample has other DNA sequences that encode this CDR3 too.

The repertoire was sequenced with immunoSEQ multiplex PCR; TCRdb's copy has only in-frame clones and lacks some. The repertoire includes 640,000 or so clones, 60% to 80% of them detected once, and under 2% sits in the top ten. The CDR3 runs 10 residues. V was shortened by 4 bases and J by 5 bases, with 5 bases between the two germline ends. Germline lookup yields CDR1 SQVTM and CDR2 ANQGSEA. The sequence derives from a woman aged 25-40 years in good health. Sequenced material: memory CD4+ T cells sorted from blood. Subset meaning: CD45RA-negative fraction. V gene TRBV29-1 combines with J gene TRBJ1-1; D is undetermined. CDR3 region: CSVGGTEAFF. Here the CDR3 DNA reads TGCAGCGTTGGAGGGACTGAAGCTTTCTTT.